This TCR beta chain was found in a study of cytomegalovirus exposure and HLA in healthy donors. As concerns this clone: Antigen specificity is unknown.

Vbeta (60) and Jbeta (13) primers were used in the PCR. Produced via immunoSEQ multiplex PCR; TCRdb's table is partial and in-frame only. The table includes about 220,000 clones, about 80% detected once. Germline V gene lookup returns CDR1 MDHEN and CDR2 SYDVKM. The J segment lost 6 bases and the V segment lost 6 bases, leaving 4 bases of the junction unmatched. This CDR3 has 13 amino acids. Study conclusions and caveats: Owing to their indistinguishability, certain V segments, notably TRBV6-2 and TRBV6-3, were excluded.

Sequenced input: PBMCs. The clonotype was recovered from a woman aged 40 to 55 in good health and CMV-seropositive. The chain is built from TRBV28 and TRBJ1-1, with TRBD1 matching over 10 bases. The CDR3 spells CASRAGTGAEAFF. CDR3 coding DNA: TGTGCCAGCAGGGCCGGGACAGGGGCTGAAGCTTTCTTT.